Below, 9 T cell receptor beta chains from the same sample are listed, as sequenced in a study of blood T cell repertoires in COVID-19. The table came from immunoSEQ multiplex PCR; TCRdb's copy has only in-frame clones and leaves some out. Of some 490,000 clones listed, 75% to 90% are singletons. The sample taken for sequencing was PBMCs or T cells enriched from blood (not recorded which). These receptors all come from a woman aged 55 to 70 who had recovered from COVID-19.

The CDR3 nucleotides are TGTGCCAGCAGTAGAGGGACTAGCGGGTACACAGATACGCAGTATTTT. As protein: CASSRGTSGYTDTQYF. The rearrangement joins TRBV27 to TRBJ2-3; 12 positions match TRBD2. From germline, CDR1 is MNHEY and CDR2 SMNVEV (reference sequence). This CDR3 region has 16 residues. After removal of 5 bases from V and 2 bases from J, the junction contained 5 bases not matched to a gene.

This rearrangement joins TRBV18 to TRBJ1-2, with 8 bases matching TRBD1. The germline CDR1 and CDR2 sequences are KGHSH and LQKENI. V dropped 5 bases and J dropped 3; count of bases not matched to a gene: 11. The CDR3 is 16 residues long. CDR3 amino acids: CASSSSSGGYDYGYTF. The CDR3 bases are TGTGCCAGCTCATCGAGCTCAGGGGGCTACGACTATGGCTACACCTTC. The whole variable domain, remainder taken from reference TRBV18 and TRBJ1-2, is NAGVMQNPRHLVRRRGQEARLRCSPMKGHSHVYWYRQLPEEGLKFMVYLQKENIIDESGMPKERFSAEFPKEGPSILRIQQVVRGDSAAYFCASSSSSGGYDYGYTFGSGTRLTVV.

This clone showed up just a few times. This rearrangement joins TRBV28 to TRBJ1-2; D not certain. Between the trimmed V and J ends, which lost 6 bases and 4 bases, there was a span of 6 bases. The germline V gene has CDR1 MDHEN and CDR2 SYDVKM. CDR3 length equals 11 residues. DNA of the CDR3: TGTGCCAGCAGCTCCCCCTATGGCTACACCTTC. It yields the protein CASSSPYGYTF.

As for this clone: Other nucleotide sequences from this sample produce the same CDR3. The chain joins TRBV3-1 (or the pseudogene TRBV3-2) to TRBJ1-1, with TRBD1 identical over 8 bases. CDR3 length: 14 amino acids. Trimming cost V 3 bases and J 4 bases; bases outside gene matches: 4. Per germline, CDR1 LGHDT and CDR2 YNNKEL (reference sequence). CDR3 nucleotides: TGTGCCAGCAGCCAGGCCGGGACAGGCACTGAAGCTTTCTTT. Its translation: CASSQAGTGTEAFF.

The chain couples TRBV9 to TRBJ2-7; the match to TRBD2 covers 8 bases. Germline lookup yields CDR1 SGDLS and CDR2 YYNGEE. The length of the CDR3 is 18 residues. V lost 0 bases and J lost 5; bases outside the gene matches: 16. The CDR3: CASSVAQTGTRTFHEQYV. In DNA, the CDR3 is TGTGCCAGCAGCGTAGCCCAAACCGGGACTAGGACCTTCCACGAGCAGTACGTC.

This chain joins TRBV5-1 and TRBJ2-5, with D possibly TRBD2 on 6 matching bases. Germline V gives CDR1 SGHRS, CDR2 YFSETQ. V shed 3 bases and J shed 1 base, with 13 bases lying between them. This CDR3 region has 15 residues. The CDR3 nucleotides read TGCGCCAGCAGCTCTACTACCGGGGGCCAAGAGACCCAGTACTTC. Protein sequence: CASSSTTGGQETQYF.

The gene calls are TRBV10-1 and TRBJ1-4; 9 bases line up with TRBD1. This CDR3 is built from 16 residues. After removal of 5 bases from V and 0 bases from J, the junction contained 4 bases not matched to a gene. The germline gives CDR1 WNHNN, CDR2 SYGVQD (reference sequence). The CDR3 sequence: CASSPGQGSTNEKLFF. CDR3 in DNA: TGCGCCAGCAGTCCGGGACAGGGATCAACTAATGAAAAACTGTTTTTT.

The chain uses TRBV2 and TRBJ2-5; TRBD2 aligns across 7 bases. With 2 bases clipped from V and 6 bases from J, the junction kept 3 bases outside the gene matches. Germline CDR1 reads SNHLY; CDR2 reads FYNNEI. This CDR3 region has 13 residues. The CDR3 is CASSEWEGQTQYF. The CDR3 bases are TGTGCCAGCAGTGAATGGGAGGGTCAGACCCAGTACTTC. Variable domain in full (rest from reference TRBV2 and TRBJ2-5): EPEVTQTPSHQVTQMGQEVILRCVPISNHLYFYWYRQILGQKVEFLVSFYNNEISEKSEIFDDQFSVERPDGSNFTLKIRSTKLEDSAMYFCASSEWEGQTQYFGPGTRLLVL.

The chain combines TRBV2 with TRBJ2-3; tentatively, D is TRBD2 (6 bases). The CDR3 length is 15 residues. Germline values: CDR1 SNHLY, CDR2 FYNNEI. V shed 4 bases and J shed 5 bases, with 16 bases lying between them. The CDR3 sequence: CASSGYRDGGDTQYF. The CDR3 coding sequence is TGTGCCAGCAGTGGCTACCGGGACGGGGGAGATACGCAGTATTTT.